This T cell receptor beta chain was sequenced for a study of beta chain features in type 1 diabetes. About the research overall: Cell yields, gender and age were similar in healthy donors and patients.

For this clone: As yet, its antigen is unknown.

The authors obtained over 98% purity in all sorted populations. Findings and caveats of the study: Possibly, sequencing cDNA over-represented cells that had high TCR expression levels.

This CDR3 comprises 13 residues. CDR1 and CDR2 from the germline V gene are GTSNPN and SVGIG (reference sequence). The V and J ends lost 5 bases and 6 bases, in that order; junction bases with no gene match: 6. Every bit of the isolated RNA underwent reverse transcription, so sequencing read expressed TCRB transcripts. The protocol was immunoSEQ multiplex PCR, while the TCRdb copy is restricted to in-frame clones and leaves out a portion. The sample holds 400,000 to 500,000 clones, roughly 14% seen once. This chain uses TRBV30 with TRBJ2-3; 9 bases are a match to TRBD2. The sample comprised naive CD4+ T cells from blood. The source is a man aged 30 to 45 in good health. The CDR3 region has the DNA TGTGCCTGGGGGGGACTAGCAGCGGATACGCAGTATTTT. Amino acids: CAWGGLAADTQYF.